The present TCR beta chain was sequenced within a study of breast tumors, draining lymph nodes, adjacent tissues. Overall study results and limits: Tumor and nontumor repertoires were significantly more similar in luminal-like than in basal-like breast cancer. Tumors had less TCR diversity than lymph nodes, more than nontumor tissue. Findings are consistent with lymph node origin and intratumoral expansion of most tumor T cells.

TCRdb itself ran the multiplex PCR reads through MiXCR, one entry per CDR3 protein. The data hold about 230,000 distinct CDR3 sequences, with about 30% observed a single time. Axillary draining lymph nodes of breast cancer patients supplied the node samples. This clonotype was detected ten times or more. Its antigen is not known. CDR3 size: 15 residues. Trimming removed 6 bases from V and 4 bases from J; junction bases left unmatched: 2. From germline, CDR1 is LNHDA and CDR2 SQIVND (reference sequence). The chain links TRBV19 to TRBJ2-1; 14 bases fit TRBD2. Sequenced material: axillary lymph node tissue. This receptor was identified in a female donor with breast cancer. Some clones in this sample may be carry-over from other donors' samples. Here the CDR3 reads CASSGTSGSYNEQFF. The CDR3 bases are TGTGCCAGTAGCGGGACTAGCGGGAGTTACAATGAGCAGTTCTTC.